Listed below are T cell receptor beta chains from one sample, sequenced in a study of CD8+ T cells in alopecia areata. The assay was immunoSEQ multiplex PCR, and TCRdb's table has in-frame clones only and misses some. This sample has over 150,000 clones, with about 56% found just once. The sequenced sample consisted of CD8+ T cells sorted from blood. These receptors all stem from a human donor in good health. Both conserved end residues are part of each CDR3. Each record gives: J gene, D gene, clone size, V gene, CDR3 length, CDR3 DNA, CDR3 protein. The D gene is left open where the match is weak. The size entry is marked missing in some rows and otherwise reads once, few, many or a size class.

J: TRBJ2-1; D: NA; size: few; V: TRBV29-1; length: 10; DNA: TGCAGCGTGCCCGACAATGAGCAGTTCTTC; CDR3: CSVPDNEQFF
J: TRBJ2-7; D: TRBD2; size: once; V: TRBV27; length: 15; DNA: TGTGCCAGCAGGCCAGGTAGCGGGGGGAGGTACGAGCAGTACTTC; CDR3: CASRPGSGGRYEQYF
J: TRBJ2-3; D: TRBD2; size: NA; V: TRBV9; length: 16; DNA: TGTGCCAGCAGCGTAGGCACTAGCGGGGCCGGAGATACGCAGTATTTT; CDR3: CASSVGTSGAGDTQYF
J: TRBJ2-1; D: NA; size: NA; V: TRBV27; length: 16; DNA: TGTGCCAGCAGTCTTAGCGGACCAGACTCCTACAATGAGCAGTTCTTC; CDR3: CASSLSGPDSYNEQFF
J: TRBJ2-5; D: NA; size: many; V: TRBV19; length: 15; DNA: TGTGCCAGTAAAGCCCGGGACAGCCGGGGGGAGACCCAGTACTTC; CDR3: CASKARDSRGETQYF
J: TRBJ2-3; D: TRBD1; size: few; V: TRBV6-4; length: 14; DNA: TGTGCCAGCAGTACGACAGGGGGCACAGATACGCAGTATTTT; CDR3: CASSTTGGTDTQYF
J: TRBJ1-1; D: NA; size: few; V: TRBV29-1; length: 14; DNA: TGCAGCGTTGAAGATCCCGGGGCGAACACTGAAGCTTTCTTT; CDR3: CSVEDPGANTEAFF
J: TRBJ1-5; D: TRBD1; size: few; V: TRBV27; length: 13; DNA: TGTGCCAGCGCGGGACAGGGCAATCAGCCCCAGCATTTT; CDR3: CASAGQGNQPQHF
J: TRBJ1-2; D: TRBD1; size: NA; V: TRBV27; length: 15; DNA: TGTGCCAGCAGTTTATTCTCAGGGGGTTCGTATGGCTACACCTTC; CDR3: CASSLFSGGSYGYTF
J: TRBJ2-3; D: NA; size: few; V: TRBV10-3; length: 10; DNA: TGTGCCATCCGAGGAGATACGCAGTATTTT; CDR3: CAIRGDTQYF
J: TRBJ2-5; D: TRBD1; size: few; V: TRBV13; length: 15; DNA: TGTGCCAGCAGCTTAGGAACAGGGGGTTGGGAGACCCAGTACTTC; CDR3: CASSLGTGGWETQYF
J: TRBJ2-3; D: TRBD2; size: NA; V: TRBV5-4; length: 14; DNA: TGTGCCAGCAGCTTCCGGACTAGCGGAGATACGCAGTATTTT; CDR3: CASSFRTSGDTQYF
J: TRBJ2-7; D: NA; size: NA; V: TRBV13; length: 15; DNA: TGTGCCAGCAGCCCGGGGTCGCAGGCGACCTACGAGCAGTACTTC; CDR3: CASSPGSQATYEQYF
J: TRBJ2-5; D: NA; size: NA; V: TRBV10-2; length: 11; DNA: TGCGCCAGCGGCCCGGGAGAGACCCAGTACTTC; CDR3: CASGPGETQYF
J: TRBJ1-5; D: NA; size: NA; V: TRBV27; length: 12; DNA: TGTGCCAGCAGCCCACTAGGTGGGCCCCAGCATTTT; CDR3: CASSPLGGPQHF
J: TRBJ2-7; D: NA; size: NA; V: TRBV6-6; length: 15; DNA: TGTGCCAGCAGTTACTCGAGGTCAGGGTCAGGCGAGCAGTACTTC; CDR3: CASSYSRSGSGEQYF
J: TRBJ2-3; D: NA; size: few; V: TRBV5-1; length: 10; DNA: TGCGCCAGCATGGGGGATACGCAGTATTTT; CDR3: CASMGDTQYF
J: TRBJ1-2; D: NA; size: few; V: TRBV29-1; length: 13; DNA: TGCAGCGTTGAAGTTCCCCGGTCGCTTGGCTACACCTTC; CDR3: CSVEVPRSLGYTF
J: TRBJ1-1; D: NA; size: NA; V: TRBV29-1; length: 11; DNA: TGCAGCGTTGAAAGTGGGCCTGAAGCTTTCTTT; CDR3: CSVESGPEAFF
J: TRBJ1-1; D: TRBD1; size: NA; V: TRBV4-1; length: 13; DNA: TGCGCCAGCAGCAGGGGACAGAACGAAGAAGCTTTCTTT; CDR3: CASSRGQNEEAFF
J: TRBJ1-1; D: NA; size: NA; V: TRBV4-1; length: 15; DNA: TGCGCCAGCAGCCATTCCGGGACGGTGAACACTGAAGCTTTCTTT; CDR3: CASSHSGTVNTEAFF
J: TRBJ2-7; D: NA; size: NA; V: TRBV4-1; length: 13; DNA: TGCGCCAGCAGCTTAGGGGAAGGCTACGAGCAGTACTTC; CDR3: CASSLGEGYEQYF
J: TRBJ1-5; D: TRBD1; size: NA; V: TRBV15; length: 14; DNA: TGTGCCACCAGCGGAGGGACAGGGGTAAAGCCCCAGCATTTT; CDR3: CATSGGTGVKPQHF
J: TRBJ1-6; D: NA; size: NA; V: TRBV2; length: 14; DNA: TGTGCCAGCAGTGGGACAGTACCGGGTTCACCCCTCCACTTT; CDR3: CASSGTVPGSPLHF
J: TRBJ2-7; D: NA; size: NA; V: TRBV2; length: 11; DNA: TGTGCCAGCAGGGATTCTCGCGAGCAGTACTTC; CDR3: CASRDSREQYF
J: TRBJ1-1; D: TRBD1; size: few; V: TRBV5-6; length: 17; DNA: TGTGCCAGCAGCTTCTCCGGACAGGGTGTTTTTCGGACTGAAGCTTTCTTT; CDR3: CASSFSGQGVFRTEAFF
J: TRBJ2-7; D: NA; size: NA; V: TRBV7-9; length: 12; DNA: TGTGCCAGCAGCCCAGGGGGGGACGAGCAGTACTTC; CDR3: CASSPGGDEQYF
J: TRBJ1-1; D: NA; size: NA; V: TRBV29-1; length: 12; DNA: TGCAGCGTAGTGACCTTGGGGACTGAAGCTTTCTTT; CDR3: CSVVTLGTEAFF
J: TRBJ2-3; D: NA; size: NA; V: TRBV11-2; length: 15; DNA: TGTGCCAGCAGCTTAGTGTTTACTAGCACAGATACGCAGTATTTT; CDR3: CASSLVFTSTDTQYF
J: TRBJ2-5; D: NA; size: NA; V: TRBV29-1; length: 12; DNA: TGCAGCGTTGGAGACTACCAAGAGACCCAGTACTTC; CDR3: CSVGDYQETQYF
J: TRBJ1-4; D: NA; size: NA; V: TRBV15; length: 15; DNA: TGTGCCACCAGCGCCATGACCTTCGGTAATGAAAAACTGTTTTTT; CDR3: CATSAMTFGNEKLFF
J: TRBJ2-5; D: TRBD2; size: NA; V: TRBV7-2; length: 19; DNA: TGTGCCAGCAGCTTAAGCGTTTGGAGTGGCGGGGGGCCTGTAGAGACCCAGTACTTC; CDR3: CASSLSVWSGGGPVETQYF
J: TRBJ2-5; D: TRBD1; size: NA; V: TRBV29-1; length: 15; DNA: TGCAGCGTTGAAGAGCCCAGGGGGAACCAAGAGACCCAGTACTTC; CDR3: CSVEEPRGNQETQYF
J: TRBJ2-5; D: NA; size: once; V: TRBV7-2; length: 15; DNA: TGTGCCAGCAGCTTAGAAATAGCGGTCCAAGAGACCCAGTACTTC; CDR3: CASSLEIAVQETQYF
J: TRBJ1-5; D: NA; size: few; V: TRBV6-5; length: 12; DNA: TGTGCCAGCAGTTACTCAGCGGGGCCCCAGCATTTT; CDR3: CASSYSAGPQHF
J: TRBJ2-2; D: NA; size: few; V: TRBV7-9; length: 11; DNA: NA; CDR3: CASFGNGELFF
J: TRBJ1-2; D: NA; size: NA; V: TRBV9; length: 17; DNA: TGTGCCAGCAGCGCCCTCCGGGACTTACCCAATATATTGGGCTACACCTTC; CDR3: CASSALRDLPNILGYTF
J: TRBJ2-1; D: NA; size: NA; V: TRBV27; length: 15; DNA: TGTGCCAGCAGTCGAAACTCCCGGCCGTACAATGAGCAGTTCTTC; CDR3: CASSRNSRPYNEQFF
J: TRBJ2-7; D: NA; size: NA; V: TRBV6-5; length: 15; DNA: TGTGCCAGCAGTTACTTCGGGGGTCAGGACTACGAGCAGTACTTC; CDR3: CASSYFGGQDYEQYF
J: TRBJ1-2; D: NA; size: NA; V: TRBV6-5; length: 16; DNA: TGTGCCAGCAGTTACTCAAGGGGAGGTGACAGCTATGGCTACACCTTC; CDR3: CASSYSRGGDSYGYTF
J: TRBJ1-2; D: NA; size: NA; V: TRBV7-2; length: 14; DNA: TGTGCCAGCAGCTTGGTCCCCCAGCGCTATGGCTACACCTTC; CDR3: CASSLVPQRYGYTF
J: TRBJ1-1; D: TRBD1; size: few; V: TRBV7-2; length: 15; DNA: TGTGCCAGCAGCTCCCGGGACAGGGGGCATTCTGAAGCTTTCTTT; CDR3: CASSSRDRGHSEAFF
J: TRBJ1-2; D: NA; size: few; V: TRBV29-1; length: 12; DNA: TGCAGCGTTGAAAACAGATTCTATGGCTACACCTTC; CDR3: CSVENRFYGYTF
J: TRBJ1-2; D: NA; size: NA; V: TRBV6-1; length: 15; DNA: TGTGCCAGCAGTGAAGACCAGGGAACCAACTATGGCTACACCTTC; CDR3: CASSEDQGTNYGYTF
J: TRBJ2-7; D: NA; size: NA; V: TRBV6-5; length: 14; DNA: TGTGCCAGCAGTGCGGCTCTCTCCTCCTACGAGCAGTACTTC; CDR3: CASSAALSSYEQYF
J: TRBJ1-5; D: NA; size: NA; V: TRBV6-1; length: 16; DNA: TGTGCCAGCAGTGATTCTCTGGGCCCAAGCAATCAGCCCCAGCATTTT; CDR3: CASSDSLGPSNQPQHF
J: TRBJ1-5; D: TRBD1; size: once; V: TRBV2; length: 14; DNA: TGTGCCAGCAGTGAAAGGACAGGGAATCAGCCCCAGCATTTT; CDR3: CASSERTGNQPQHF
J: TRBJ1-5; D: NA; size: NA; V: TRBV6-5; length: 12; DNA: TGTGCCGTTGGATGGAGCAATCAGCCCCAGCATTTT; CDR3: CAVGWSNQPQHF
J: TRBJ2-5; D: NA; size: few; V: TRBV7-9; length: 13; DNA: TGTGCCAGCAGCCCCGTTCCGCAAGAGACCCAGTACTTC; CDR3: CASSPVPQETQYF
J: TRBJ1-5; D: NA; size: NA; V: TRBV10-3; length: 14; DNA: TGTGCCATCAGTGAGTCAGGAGGGAATCAGCCCCAGCATTTT; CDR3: CAISESGGNQPQHF
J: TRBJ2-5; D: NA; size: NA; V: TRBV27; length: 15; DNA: TGTGCCAGCATCCTACCCTGTCCTTGGAGAGAGACCCAGTACTTC; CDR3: CASILPCPWRETQYF
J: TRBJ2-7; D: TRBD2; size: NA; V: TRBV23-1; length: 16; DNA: TGCGCCAGCAGTCAATCGAGGACTAGCGGGGACTACGAGCAGTACTTC; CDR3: CASSQSRTSGDYEQYF
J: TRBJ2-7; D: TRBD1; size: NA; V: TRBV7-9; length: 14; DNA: TGTGCCAGCAGCTTCCAGACAGGGGCGGACGAGCAGTACTTC; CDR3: CASSFQTGADEQYF
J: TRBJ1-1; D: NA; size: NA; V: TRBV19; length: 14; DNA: TGTGCCAGTAGTGCACAGAGCCTCGGAGGGGAAGCTTTCTTT; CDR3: CASSAQSLGGEAFF
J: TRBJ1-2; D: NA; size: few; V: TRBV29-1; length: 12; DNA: TGCAGCGTTCCCCGACAGAGGTCTGGCTACACCTTC; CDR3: CSVPRQRSGYTF